A few counts support the clone carrying this T cell receptor (beta chain). The data were obtained in a study of blood T cells in healthy people across ages. Primers used in a second PCR of about 6 to 11 cycles were a sample-barcoded 5' primer and a J-beta primer mix. TCRdb re-called the 5' RACE reads with MiXCR, one entry per CDR3 protein. The table lists roughly 1.7 million distinct CDR3 sequences, around 35% of them singletons, with about 11% in the top ten. With 2 bases removed from V and 2 bases from J, the gap between germline ends came to 13 bases. The germline CDR1 and CDR2 sequences are DFQATT and SNEGSKA (reference sequence). The CDR3 runs 15 residues. A minimum of 5 micrograms of total RNA was extracted per sample.

The sequence came from a woman in her twenties or thirties in good health. The sequenced material came from blood. This chain joins TRBV20-1 and TRBJ1-5, with D possibly TRBD1 on 6 matching bases. In DNA form, the CDR3 reads TGCAGTGCTAGAAAAGGGGGGGAGCGCAATCAGCCCCAGCATTTT. Translation gives CSARKGGERNQPQHF.